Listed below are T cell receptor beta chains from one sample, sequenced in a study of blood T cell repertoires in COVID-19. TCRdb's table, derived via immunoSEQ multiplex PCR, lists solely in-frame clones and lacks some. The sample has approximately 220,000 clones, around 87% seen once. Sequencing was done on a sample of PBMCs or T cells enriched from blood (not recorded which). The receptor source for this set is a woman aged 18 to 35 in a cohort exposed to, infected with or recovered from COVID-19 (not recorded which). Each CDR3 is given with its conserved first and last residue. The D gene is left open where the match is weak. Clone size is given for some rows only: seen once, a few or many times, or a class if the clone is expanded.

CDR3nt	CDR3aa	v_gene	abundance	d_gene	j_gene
TGCGCCAGCAGTAGGGGAGGGGACGGGAATGAAAAACTGTTTTTT	CASSRGGDGNEKLFF	TRBV4-1	.	.	TRBJ1-4
TGTGCCAGCAGTTCGCAGGCAAGACAGCCCCAGCATTTT	CASSSQARQPQHF	TRBV6-5	.	.	TRBJ1-5
TGTGCCAGCAGTGAACGGACACCTCTGGATGGCTACACCTTC	CASSERTPLDGYTF	TRBV6-1	.	.	TRBJ1-2
TGTGCCAGCAGCCCCGGGGGCTATGGCTACACCTTC	CASSPGGYGYTF	TRBV5-6	.	.	TRBJ1-2
TGTGCCAGCAGTTATCTTGGGAGCTCCTACAATGAGCAGTTCTTC	CASSYLGSSYNEQFF	TRBV6-5	.	.	TRBJ2-1
TGTGCCAGCAGCCAAGGAGCGGGAGGACCCTACGAGCAGTACTTC	CASSQGAGGPYEQYF	TRBV3-1/TRBV3-2	.	TRBD2	TRBJ2-7
TGTGCCAGCAGCTTAGGCGGGGGGAACACTGAAGCTTTCTTT	CASSLGGGNTEAFF	TRBV7-6	.	.	TRBJ1-1
TGTGCCAGTAGTAACTTCTGGGGGGGTACAGATACGCAGTATTTT	CASSNFWGGTDTQYF	TRBV19	.	TRBD2	TRBJ2-3
TGCGCCAGCAGCCAAGGGACTAGCGGGGGGGCAGATACGCAGTATTTT	CASSQGTSGGADTQYF	TRBV4-1	.	TRBD2	TRBJ2-3
TGTGCCAGTGAGACTAGCGGGGCCTACAATGAGCAGTTCTTC	CASETSGAYNEQFF	TRBV6-5	once	TRBD2	TRBJ2-1
TGCGCCAGCAGCTTGCAGGGGATCAATGAAAAACTGTTTTTT	CASSLQGINEKLFF	TRBV5-1	.	.	TRBJ1-4
TGTGCCAGCAGCCCTGAACAGCGGGGGAACACTGAAGCTTTCTTT	CASSPEQRGNTEAFF	TRBV5-6	.	.	TRBJ1-1